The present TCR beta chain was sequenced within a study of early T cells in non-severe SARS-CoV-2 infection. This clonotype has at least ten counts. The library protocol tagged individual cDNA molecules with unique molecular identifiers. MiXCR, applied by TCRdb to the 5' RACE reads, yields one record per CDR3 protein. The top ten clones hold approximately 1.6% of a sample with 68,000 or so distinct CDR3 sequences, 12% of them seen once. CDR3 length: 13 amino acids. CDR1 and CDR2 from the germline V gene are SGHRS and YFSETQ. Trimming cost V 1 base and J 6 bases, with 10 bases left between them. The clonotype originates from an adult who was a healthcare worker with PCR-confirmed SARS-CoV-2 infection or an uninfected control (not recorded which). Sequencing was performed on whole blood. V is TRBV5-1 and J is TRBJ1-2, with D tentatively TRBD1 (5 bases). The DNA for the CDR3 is TGCGCCAGCAGCTTGAAAACAGGAGATGGCTACACCTTC. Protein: CASSLKTGDGYTF.